The 19 T cell receptor beta chains listed next were all sequenced from one sample in a study of monozygotic twins with inflammatory bowel disease (dated by TCRdb to about 2019). Library construction relied on 5' RACE. Sequencing was carried out with an Illumina HiSeq 2500. TCRdb reprocessed the reads into one record per CDR3 protein sequence, lacking DNA. The table for this sample shows approximately 400,000 distinct CDR3 sequences. The ten largest make up around 2.4% of the sample. The sequenced sample was blood. The receptor set was obtained from a human donor with ulcerative colitis or Crohn's disease, or a healthy co-twin of an affected twin (not recorded which).

This chain connects TRBV28 to TRBJ2-7; TCRdb's assignment of TRBD2 cannot be checked, as there is no DNA. The germline V gene has CDR1 MDHEN and CDR2 SYDVKM. CDR3 length: 15 residues. The CDR3: CASSFGGLSSYEQYF.

The chain recombines TRBV5-6 with TRBJ1-2; absent DNA, TCRdb's TRBD1 call cannot be checked. Germline V CDR1 and CDR2: SGHDT, YYEEEE. This CDR3 is built from 12 residues. This chain's CDR3 is CASSGTGNGYTF.

The rearrangement joins TRBV5-1 to TRBJ1-1. This CDR3 region has 15 residues. Germline lookup yields CDR1 SGHRS and CDR2 YFSETQ. This CDR3 is CASSLHVRGNTEAFF. The entire variable domain, with the rest obtained from reference TRBV5-1 and TRBJ1-1, is as follows: KAGVTQTPRYLIKTRGQQVTLSCSPISGHRSVSWYQQTPGQGLQFLFEYFSETQRNKGNFPGRFSGRQFSNSRSEMNVSTLELGDSALYLCASSLHVRGNTEAFFGQGTRLTVV.

This rearrangement joins TRBV29-1 to TRBJ2-3; with no DNA, the TCRdb D assignment of TRBD2 cannot be verified. Germline V gene lookup returns CDR1 SQVTM and CDR2 ANQGSEA. This CDR3 has 15 amino acids. This CDR3 is CSANPAGGYTDTQYF.

The chain employs TRBV12-3 or TRBV12-4 and TRBJ2-7. CDR3 length equals 13 residues. The CDR3 loop reads CASSLSRTYEQYF.

The gene calls are TRBV27 and TRBJ1-4. In germline, CDR1 is MNHEY, CDR2 SMNVEV (reference sequence). This CDR3 is 13 amino acids long. CDR3 sequence: CASSFEPNEKLFF.

The J gene is TRBJ2-3, the V gene TRBV2. Germline CDR1 reads SNHLY; CDR2 reads FYNNEI. The length of the CDR3 is 14 residues. The CDR3 sequence is CASSEYSNTDTQYF.

This chain joins TRBV7-2 and TRBJ1-2. This CDR3 has 15 amino acids. From germline, CDR1 is SGHTA and CDR2 FQGNSA. Here the CDR3 reads CASSLLLGRGSGYTF.

The CDR3 sequence is CASSLIPGALNTGELFF. The chain employs TRBV7-3 and TRBJ2-2; the TCRdb call, TRBD1, lacks DNA for checking. Per the germline V gene, CDR1 is SGHTA and CDR2 is FQGTGA. The CDR3 has 17 amino acids.

The rearrangement links TRBV2 to TRBJ2-4; the D call from TCRdb, TRBD2, cannot be confirmed without DNA. Germline CDR1 and CDR2: SNHLY and FYNNEI. The CDR3 is made up of 20 amino acids. CDR3 sequence: CASTAAPGLAGKPAKNIQYF. Complete variable domain (other parts from reference TRBV2 and TRBJ2-4): EPEVTQTPSHQVTQMGQEVILRCVPISNHLYFYWYRQILGQKVEFLVSFYNNEISEKSEIFDDQFSVERPDGSNFTLKIRSTKLEDSAMYFCASTAAPGLAGKPAKNIQYFGAGTRLSVL.

This chain joins TRBV6-6 and TRBJ1-4. The CDR3 runs 14 residues. The germline CDR1 and CDR2 sequences are MNHNY and SVGAGI (reference sequence). The CDR3 sequence is CASSYRRAGDELFF.

V and J are TRBV20-1 and TRBJ1-2. CDR3 length: 13 amino acids. Germline CDR1 reads DFQATT; CDR2 reads SNEGSKA (reference sequence). CDR3 sequence reads: CSAREHADYGYTF.

The chain is built from TRBV5-1 and TRBJ1-1. The CDR3 consists of 14 residues. The germline V gene encodes CDR1 SGHRS and CDR2 YFSETQ. Here the CDR3 reads CASSLAGEDTEAFF.

The chain employs TRBV10-3 and TRBJ1-1; TCRdb's D call, TRBD1, is unchecked because there is no DNA. This CDR3 is 14 amino acids long. Germline V lookup: CDR1 ENHRY, CDR2 SYGVKD. The CDR3 loop is CAITPGQPNTEAFF.

The chain combines TRBV19 with TRBJ2-3; TCRdb names TRBD1, which stays unverified in the absence of DNA. The germline CDR1 and CDR2 sequences are LNHDA and SQIVND (reference sequence). The CDR3 spans 15 residues. The CDR3 loop reads CASSITNRGSDTQYF. Together with reference TRBV19 and TRBJ2-3, the CDR3 gives the full variable domain: DGGITQSPKYLFRKEGQNVTLSCEQNLNHDAMYWYRQDPGQGLRLIYYSQIVNDFQKGDIAEGYSVSREKKESFPLTVTSAQKNPTAFYLCASSITNRGSDTQYFGPGTRLTVL.

The chain links TRBV5-1 to TRBJ2-5. The CDR3 is 15 amino acids. Germline V gene sequence: CDR1 SGHRS, CDR2 YFSETQ. CDR3 amino acids: CASSVRKAVWETQYF.

V usage is TRBV20-1 and J usage is TRBJ1-5; checking the TCRdb D call of TRBD1 is not possible without DNA. CDR1 and CDR2 (germline): DFQATT, SNEGSKA (reference sequence). The CDR3 covers 15 residues. CDR3 amino acids: CSANIPGHSNQPQHF.

V gene TRBV5-4 combines with J gene TRBJ2-1; TCRdb indicates TRBD2, and absent DNA this call remains unverified. The CDR3 totals 16 residues. The germline CDR1 and CDR2 sequences are SGHNT and YYREEE (reference sequence). The CDR3 here is CASSLGTSGTYNEQFF.

The V and J genes are TRBV7-2 and TRBJ1-5. Germline-derived CDR1 and CDR2 are SGHTA and FQGNSA. This CDR3 region has 13 residues. CDR3 loop: CASSLGVTQPQHF.